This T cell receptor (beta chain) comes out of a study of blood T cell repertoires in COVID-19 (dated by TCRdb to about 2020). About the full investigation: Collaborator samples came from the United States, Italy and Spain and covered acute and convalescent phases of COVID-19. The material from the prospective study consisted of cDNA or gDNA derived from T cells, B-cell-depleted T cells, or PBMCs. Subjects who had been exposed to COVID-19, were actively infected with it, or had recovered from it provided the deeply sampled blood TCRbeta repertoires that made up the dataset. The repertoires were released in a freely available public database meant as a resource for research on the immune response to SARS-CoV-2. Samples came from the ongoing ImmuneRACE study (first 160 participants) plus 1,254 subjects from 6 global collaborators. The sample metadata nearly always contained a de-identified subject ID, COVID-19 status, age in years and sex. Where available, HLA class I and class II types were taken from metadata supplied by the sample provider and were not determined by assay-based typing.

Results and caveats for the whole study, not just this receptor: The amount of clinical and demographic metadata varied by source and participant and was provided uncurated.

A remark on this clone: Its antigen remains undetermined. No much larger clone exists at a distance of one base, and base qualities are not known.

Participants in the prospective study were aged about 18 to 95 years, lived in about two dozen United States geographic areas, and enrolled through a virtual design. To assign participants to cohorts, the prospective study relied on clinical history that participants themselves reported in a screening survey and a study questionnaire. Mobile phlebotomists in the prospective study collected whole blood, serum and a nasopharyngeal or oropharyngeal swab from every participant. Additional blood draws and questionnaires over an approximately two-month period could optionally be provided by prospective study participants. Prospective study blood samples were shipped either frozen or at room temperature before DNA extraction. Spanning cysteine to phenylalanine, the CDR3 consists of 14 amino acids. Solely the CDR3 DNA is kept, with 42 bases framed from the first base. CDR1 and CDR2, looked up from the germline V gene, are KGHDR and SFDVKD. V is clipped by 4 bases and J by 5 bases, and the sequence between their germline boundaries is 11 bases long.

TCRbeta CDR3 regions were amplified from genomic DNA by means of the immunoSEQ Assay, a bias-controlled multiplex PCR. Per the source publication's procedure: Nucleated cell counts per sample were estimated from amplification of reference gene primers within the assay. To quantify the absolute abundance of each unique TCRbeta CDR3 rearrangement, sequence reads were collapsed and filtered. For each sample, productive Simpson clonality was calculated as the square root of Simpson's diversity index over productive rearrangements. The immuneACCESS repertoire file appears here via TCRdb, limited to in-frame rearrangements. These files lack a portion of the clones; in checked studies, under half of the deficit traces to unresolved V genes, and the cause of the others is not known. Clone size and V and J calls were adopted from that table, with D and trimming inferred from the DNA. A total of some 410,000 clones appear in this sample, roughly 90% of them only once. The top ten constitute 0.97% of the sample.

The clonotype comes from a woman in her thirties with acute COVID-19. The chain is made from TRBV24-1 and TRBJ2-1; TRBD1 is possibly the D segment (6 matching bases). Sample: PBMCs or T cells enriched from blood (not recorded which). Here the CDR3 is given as CATSDRTGNNEQFF. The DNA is TGTGCCACCAGTGACCGAACAGGGAACAATGAGCAGTTCTTC.